This entry lists 20 T cell receptor beta chains sequenced from one sample in a study of blood T cell repertoires in COVID-19. TCRdb's copy holds only in-frame clones and misses some; the assay was immunoSEQ multiplex PCR. The sample has about 64,000 clones, 80% to 90% seen once. The sample consisted of peripheral blood. Receptors were obtained from a woman aged 55 to 70 with COVID-19, enrolled during active disease.

The chain joins TRBV5-4 to TRBJ1-2; 7 bases match TRBD1. V was pared by 4 bases and J by 5 bases, with 11 bases of the junction left unmatched. Germline-derived CDR1 and CDR2 are SGHNT and YYREEE (reference sequence). The CDR3 has 15 residues. The CDR3 DNA sequence: TGTGCCAGCAGCCCAGATCCGGGACAGTGGTATGGCTACACCTTC. Translation gives CASSPDPGQWYGYTF.

This clone was seen a single time. This chain links TRBV9 with TRBJ2-3; TRBD2 agrees at 11 bases. J gave up 2 bases and V 2 bases, and 4 bases lay outside the gene matches. Germline-derived CDR1 and CDR2 are SGDLS and YYNGEE. CDR3 length equals 16 residues. In DNA form, the CDR3 reads TGTGCCAGCAGCGTGCTAGCGGGGGGTCCCACAGATACGCAGTATTTT. Amino acids: CASSVLAGGPTDTQYF. The variable domain in full, completed from reference TRBV9 and TRBJ2-3, reads DSGVTQTPKHLITATGQRVTLRCSPRSGDLSVYWYQQSLDQGLQFLIQYYNGEERAKGNILERFSAQQFPDLHSELNLSSLELGDSALYFCASSVLAGGPTDTQYFGPGTRLTVL.

The rearrangement links TRBV6-1 to TRBJ2-6; D perhaps matches TRBD1 (5 bases). Germline V gives CDR1 MNHNS, CDR2 SASEGT. The V gene lost 3 bases and the J gene lost 0 bases, with 6 bases spanning the gap. The CDR3 is 15 residues long. Written as DNA, the CDR3 is TGTGCCAGCAGTGATGGGGCCTCTGGGGCCAACGTCCTGACTTTC. Translating gives CASSDGASGANVLTF.

The chain has TRBV19 and TRBJ1-5, with D maybe TRBD1 (5 bases). V gave up 3 bases and J gave up 7 bases, with 13 bases separating them. The CDR3 runs 14 residues. The germline CDR1 and CDR2 sequences are LNHDA and SQIVND (reference sequence). CDR3: CASSIWGGEQPQHF. CDR3 coding DNA: TGTGCCAGTAGTATTTGGGGGGGTGAGCAGCCCCAGCATTTT. Full variable domain (rest looked up from reference TRBV19 and TRBJ1-5): DGGITQSPKYLFRKEGQNVTLSCEQNLNHDAMYWYRQDPGQGLRLIYYSQIVNDFQKGDIAEGYSVSREKKESFPLTVTSAQKNPTAFYLCASSIWGGEQPQHFGDGTRLSIL.

The chain joins TRBV7-2 to TRBJ2-7; 9 positions agree with TRBD1. The germline gives CDR1 SGHTA, CDR2 FQGNSA. The CDR3 is made up of 15 amino acids. The ends lost 1 base at V and 5 bases at J; junction bases unmatched: 6. CDR3 loop: CASSLGGTGRNEQYF. CDR3 nucleotides: TGTGCCAGCAGCTTAGGAGGGACAGGGAGGAACGAGCAGTACTTC.

V and J are TRBV30 and TRBJ2-7; D is undetermined. Trimming took off 5 bases at V and 4 bases at J, with 12 bases between the two ends. Germline V gene lookup returns CDR1 GTSNPN and CDR2 SVGIG (reference sequence). The CDR3 is 12 residues long. CDR3 region: CAWRVETYEQYF. CDR3 bases: TGTGCCTGGCGGGTAGAGACTTACGAGCAGTACTTC. The variable domain in full, with the rest retrieved from reference TRBV30 and TRBJ2-7, is SQTIHQWPATLVQPVGSPLSLECTVEGTSNPNLYWYRQAAGRGLQLLFYSVGIGQISSEVPQNLSASRPQDRQFILSSKKLLLSDSGFYLCAWRVETYEQYFGPGTRLTVT.

The chain combines TRBV5-5 with TRBJ1-3; TRBD1 is a possible D gene (6 bases). V lost 3 bases to trimming and J lost 0 bases, with 13 bases between them. Germline V gene sequence: CDR1 SGHKS, CDR2 YYEKEE (reference sequence). The CDR3 totals 16 residues. CDR3 DNA: TGTGCCAGCAGCTCGACTCAGGGGTACTCTGGAAACACCATATATTTT. Amino acids: CASSSTQGYSGNTIYF.

The chain combines TRBV5-5 with TRBJ2-3, with 7 bases aligning to TRBD1. The CDR3 is 15 amino acids. CDR1 SGHKS and CDR2 YYEKEE come from the germline V gene (reference sequence). The junction had 2 bases not matched to a gene; V was cut back by 1 base and J by 0 bases. CDR3 DNA sequence: TGTGCCAGCAGCTTGCCAGGGGGTAGCACAGATACGCAGTATTTT. Translating gives CASSLPGGSTDTQYF.

This chain connects TRBV7-9 to TRBJ2-2; 14 nucleotides line up with TRBD2. The CDR3 sequence is 19 residues long. Germline CDR1 is SEHNR and CDR2 is FQNEAQ (reference sequence). V shed 3 bases and J 3 bases; nucleotides not matched to a gene: 9. Here the CDR3 reads CASSFFGLAGGGHTGELFF. The CDR3 DNA reads TGTGCCAGCAGCTTCTTCGGACTAGCGGGAGGAGGCCACACCGGGGAGCTGTTTTTT.

The chain carries TRBV11-2 and TRBJ2-3; possible D gene TRBD1, 6 bases. V was shortened by 4 bases and J by 3 bases, with 17 bases between the two germline ends. CDR3 length equals 16 residues. Per germline, CDR1 SGHAT and CDR2 FQNNGV. This CDR3 reads CASSSQTGFSTDTQYF. DNA for the CDR3: TGTGCCAGCAGCTCTCAGACAGGATTCAGTACAGATACGCAGTATTTT. Using reference TRBV11-2 and TRBJ2-3 for the parts outside the CDR3, the full variable domain is EAGVAQSPRYKIIEKRQSVAFWCNPISGHATLYWYQQILGQGPKLLIQFQNNGVVDDSQLPKDRFSAERLKGVDSTLKIQPAKLEDSAVYLCASSSQTGFSTDTQYFGPGTRLTVL.

The chain recombines TRBV9 with TRBJ2-7, with D perhaps TRBD2 (6 bases). The V and J ends lost 0 bases and 2 bases respectively, with 12 bases between them. The CDR3 length is 15 residues. Germline CDR1 SGDLS, CDR2 YYNGEE. The CDR3 bases are TGTGCCAGCAGCGTAGGAGCGGAGGGCCCCTACGAGCAGTACTTC. Protein: CASSVGAEGPYEQYF.

The rearrangement uses TRBV28 and TRBJ1-2, with D hard to call. V lost 2 bases and J lost 0, with 7 bases in between. This CDR3 has 14 amino acids. Looked up from germline, CDR1 is MDHEN and CDR2 is SYDVKM. The CDR3 nucleotides read TGTGCCAGCAGTTTAACCGGGGCTAACTATGGCTACACCTTC. Translation gives CASSLTGANYGYTF.

This sequence joins TRBV27 and TRBJ2-3, with D perhaps matching TRBD2 (6 bases). The germline CDR1 and CDR2 sequences are MNHEY and SMNVEV (reference sequence). This CDR3 is built from 13 residues. The V gene lost 6 bases and the J gene lost 4 bases, with 11 bases spanning the gap. CDR3: CASSARDSDTQYF. CDR3 bases: TGTGCCAGCAGCGCGAGGGACTCAGATACGCAGTATTTT.

The rearrangement links TRBV7-8 to TRBJ2-7, with D perhaps matching TRBD1 (6 bases). Germline CDR1 and CDR2: SGHVS and FQNEAQ. V lost 1 base to trimming and J lost 7 bases, with 8 bases between them. The CDR3 length is 12 residues. CDR3 coding DNA: TGTGCCAGCAGCTTAGACAGGGATGAGCAGTACTTC. Encoded protein: CASSLDRDEQYF. Combining the CDR3 with reference TRBV7-8 and TRBJ2-7 gives the whole variable domain GAGVSQSPRYKVAKRGQDVALRCDPISGHVSLFWYQQALGQGPEFLTYFQNEAQLDKSGLPSDRFFAERPEGSVSTLKIQRTQQEDSAVYLCASSLDRDEQYFGPGTRLTVT.

This clone was counted a single time. This chain uses TRBV11-3 with TRBJ1-1; maybe TRBD1 (5 bases). The CDR3 covers 13 residues. With 2 bases removed from V and 4 bases from J, the gap between germline ends came to 8 bases. Germline V lookup: CDR1 SGHNT, CDR2 YENEEA. The chain's CDR3 is CASSLRGITEAFF. In DNA form, the CDR3 reads TGTGCCAGCAGCTTACGGGGGATCACTGAAGCTTTCTTT.

The chain carries TRBV19 and TRBJ2-7, with 12 bases lining up with TRBD1. This CDR3 comprises 15 residues. Trimming cost V 6 bases and J 4 bases; bases outside gene matches: 7. Germline loops: CDR1 LNHDA, CDR2 SQIVND (reference sequence). The CDR3: CASSIGTGGTYEQYF. The DNA of the CDR3 is TGTGCCAGTAGCATCGGGACAGGGGGCACATACGAGCAGTACTTC.

The chain recombines TRBV4-1 with TRBJ2-1, with 14 nucleotides matching TRBD2. The CDR3 has 15 residues. Germline CDR1 and CDR2: MGHRA and YSYEKL. V shed 6 bases, J shed 2 bases, and the junction held 0 bases outside the gene matches. The CDR3 nucleotides read TGCGCCAGCAGGACTAGCGGGGGGGCCTACAATGAGCAGTTCTTC. This translates into CASRTSGGAYNEQFF.

This chain links TRBV12-3 or TRBV12-4 with TRBJ2-6; D is unresolved. This CDR3 is built from 13 residues. V was trimmed by 11 bases and J by 3 bases, leaving 11 bases between them. The CDR3 sequence: CACSLGGANVLTF. For the CDR3, the DNA is TGTGCCTGCTCTCTAGGTGGGGCCAACGTCCTGACTTTC.

A single count supports this clone. The chain employs TRBV2 and TRBJ1-4; 9 bases fit TRBD1. Germline-derived CDR1 and CDR2 are SNHLY and FYNNEI. The V and J ends lost 4 bases and 8 bases, in that order; junction bases with no gene match: 8. CDR3 length: 15 residues. CDR3 sequence reads: CASSVFRTGEEKLFF. CDR3 DNA: TGTGCCAGCAGTGTGTTTAGGACAGGGGAAGAAAAACTGTTTTTT.

The chain joins TRBV15 to TRBJ2-5; tentative D call: TRBD1 (6 bases). Germline assignment: CDR1 LNHNV and CDR2 YYDKDF (reference sequence). This CDR3 comprises 18 residues. The V and J ends lost 1 base and 0 bases respectively, with 18 bases between them. The CDR3 DNA sequence: TGTGCCACCAGCAGAGGGGCAGGGGCCCTAACTAACCAAGAGACCCAGTACTTC. As protein: CATSRGAGALTNQETQYF.